Each of the 21 T cell receptor beta chains below was sequenced from the same sample in a study of T-cell memory formation after mild COVID-19. Each CDR3 protein is one row after TCRdb ran MiXCR on the 5' RACE reads. The sample comprises 250,000 to 350,000 distinct CDR3 sequences, 13% to 15% of which are singletons, and approximately 22% rests with the top ten. Source material: PBMCs or a T cell subset sorted from them (not recorded which). The receptors come from a man aged 18 to 30 who had mild COVID-19 (a few samples of this study predate the infection). Cell type and time point are not known.

The chain combines TRBV7-2 with TRBJ2-3; TRBD2 agrees at 7 bases. Germline V lookup: CDR1 SGHTA, CDR2 FQGNSA. This CDR3 has 16 amino acids. V shed 0 bases and J 4 bases; nucleotides not matched to a gene: 7. The CDR3 spells CASSLAPGGGADTQYF. In nucleotides, the CDR3 is TGTGCCAGCAGCTTAGCGCCGGGGGGTGGGGCAGATACGCAGTATTTT.

This clonotype was seen only once. The chain couples TRBV4-1 to TRBJ1-4; D ambiguous. The CDR3 spans 13 residues. CDR1 and CDR2 from the germline V gene are MGHRA and YSYEKL. V was clipped by 4 bases and J by 10 bases, with 13 bases between them. CDR3 region: CASSRNGRGKLFF. As DNA, the CDR3 is TGCGCCAGCAGCCGGAACGGGCGGGGAAAACTGTTTTTT.

The rearrangement uses TRBV6-5 and TRBJ2-7; 8 bases agree with TRBD1. V lost 6 bases, J lost 5 bases, and 9 bases stayed unmatched. Germline V gives CDR1 MNHEY, CDR2 SVGAGI. The CDR3 is 14 residues long. The DNA for the CDR3 is TGTGCCAGCAGGCCGCAGGGGGCTGGCCACGAGCAGTACTTC. This translates into CASRPQGAGHEQYF.

This clonotype was recorded at least ten times. As DNA, the CDR3 is TGTGCCAGCAGCCACGGGATGGCAGATACGCAGTATTTT. It yields the protein CASSHGMADTQYF. The rearrangement links TRBV7-2 to TRBJ2-3; a possible D gene is TRBD2 (5 bases). Germline CDR1 and CDR2: SGHTA and FQGNSA. This CDR3 is built from 13 residues. The germline V and J ends were trimmed by 5 bases and 4 bases, with 10 bases remaining between them. Combining the CDR3 with reference TRBV7-2 and TRBJ2-3 gives the whole variable domain GAGVSQSPSNKVTEKGKDVELRCDPISGHTALYWYRQSLGQGLEFLIYFQGNSAPDKSGLPSDRFSAERTGGSVSTLTIQRTQQEDSAVYLCASSHGMADTQYFGPGTRLTVL.

This chain joins TRBV19 and TRBJ2-3; no clear D. Trimming took 6 bases from V and 1 from J, leaving 14 bases between them. Germline CDR1 and CDR2: LNHDA and SQIVND (reference sequence). The length of the CDR3 is 15 residues. The CDR3 DNA reads as TGTGCCAGTAGGGATGTTAGCTTGGGCACAGATACGCAGTATTTT. It encodes CASRDVSLGTDTQYF.

This clonotype was counted between two and nine times. The chain has TRBV6-2 or TRBV6-3 and TRBJ1-1, with TRBD1 as a possible D gene (5 bases). The germline V gene encodes CDR1 MNHEY and CDR2 SVGEGT. The CDR3 runs 15 residues. The ends were cut back, 4 bases at V and 1 base at J, with 13 bases in the middle. The CDR3 nucleotides read TGTGCCAGCAGTTCGGCCGGGACGGCGAACACTGAAGCTTTCTTT. Protein product: CASSSAGTANTEAFF.

The table lists this clonotype with a few counts. J is TRBJ2-1 and V is TRBV7-6, with 10 bases identical to TRBD2. J was trimmed by 10 bases and V by 2 bases; bases with no gene match: 11. The CDR3 has 16 amino acids. CDR1 SGHVS and CDR2 FNYEAQ come from the germline V gene. CDR3 coding DNA: TGTGCCAGCAGCTTACTACCAGCGGGGGGGCCACGGGAGCAGTTCTTC. Translated, it gives CASSLLPAGGPREQFF.

Only a few counts were recorded for this clonotype. The chain carries TRBV20-1 and TRBJ2-5; D gene uncertain. V was shortened by 1 base and J by 4 bases, with 16 bases between the two germline ends. The CDR3 has 15 residues. Germline assignment: CDR1 DFQATT and CDR2 SNEGSKA (reference sequence). The CDR3 DNA follows: TGCAGTGCTAGAGCCCCGGCTAGGGATTCAGAGACCCAGTACTTC. Residues: CSARAPARDSETQYF.

This clonotype was counted between two and nine times. V and J are TRBV20-1 and TRBJ1-4; D unclear. Germline CDR1 reads DFQATT; CDR2 reads SNEGSKA (reference sequence). The CDR3 is 12 residues long. Between the trimmed V and J ends, which lost 6 bases and 1 base, there was a span of 6 bases. The chain's CDR3 is CSAPGTNEKLFF. The CDR3 DNA follows: TGCAGTGCGCCGGGAACTAATGAAAAACTGTTTTTT.

This chain links TRBV28 with TRBJ2-5; TRBD2 might be the D (6 bases). The CDR3 is 10 amino acids. The germline V gene encodes CDR1 MDHEN and CDR2 SYDVKM. Trimming cost V 8 bases and J 6 bases, with 7 bases left between them. CDR3 sequence: CASRGKTQYF. DNA for the CDR3: TGTGCCAGCCGGGGGAAGACCCAGTACTTC. Based on the CDR3 plus reference TRBV28 and TRBJ2-5, the full variable domain is DVKVTQSSRYLVKRTGEKVFLECVQDMDHENMFWYRQDPGLGLRLIYFSYDVKMKEKGDIPEGYSVSREKKERFSLILESASTNQTSMYLCASRGKTQYFGPGTRLLVL.

In this sample, this clonotype turned up a few times. V usage is TRBV4-1 and J usage is TRBJ2-1, with D perhaps TRBD2 (6 bases). The ends were cut back, 1 base at V and 1 base at J, with 17 bases in the middle. The CDR3 is 18 residues long. Germline loops: CDR1 MGHRA, CDR2 YSYEKL. The CDR3 sequence: CASSQVVPGVSSYNEQFF. The CDR3 nucleotides are TGCGCCAGCAGCCAAGTTGTTCCGGGGGTTTCTTCCTACAATGAGCAGTTCTTC.

This clonotype was seen a handful of times. This sequence joins TRBV6-2 or TRBV6-3 and TRBJ2-4, with TRBD1 as a possible D gene (5 bases). Germline loops: CDR1 MNHEY, CDR2 SVGEGT. The germline V and J ends were trimmed by 2 bases and 6 bases, with 11 bases remaining between them. The CDR3 runs to 14 residues. CDR3 DNA sequence: TGTGCCAGCAGTTACCCAGGGATCCCAAACATTCAGTACTTC. Protein sequence: CASSYPGIPNIQYF.

This clonotype has a count of ten or more. The gene calls are TRBV2 and TRBJ2-5; D may match TRBD1 or TRBD2 (5 bases each). V gave up 3 bases and J gave up 7 bases, with 12 bases separating them. Looked up from germline, CDR1 is SNHLY and CDR2 is FYNNEI. The CDR3 has 13 amino acids. In nucleotides, the CDR3 is TGTGCCAGCAGTGACGGGGCGGCGGGGACCCAGTACTTC. It translates to CASSDGAAGTQYF. Supplemented by reference TRBV2 and TRBJ2-5, the full variable domain reads EPEVTQTPSHQVTQMGQEVILRCVPISNHLYFYWYRQILGQKVEFLVSFYNNEISEKSEIFDDQFSVERPDGSNFTLKIRSTKLEDSAMYFCASSDGAAGTQYFGPGTRLLVL.

This clonotype was seen only a few times. The chain has TRBV11-2 and TRBJ2-7; no clear D gene. CDR1 is SGHAT, CDR2 FQNNGV, per germline. Trimming took off 3 bases at V and 5 bases at J, with 14 bases between the two ends. The CDR3 is made up of 14 amino acids. DNA of the CDR3: TGTGCCAGCAGCTTGGCCCTAACCCGGGACGAGCAGTACTTC. Its protein is CASSLALTRDEQYF.

The chain employs TRBV6-5 and TRBJ2-2, with no clear D. The ends were cut back, 2 bases at V and 8 bases at J, with 9 bases in the middle. This CDR3 region has 13 residues. Per the germline V gene, CDR1 is MNHEY and CDR2 is SVGAGI. In DNA form, the CDR3 reads TGTGCCAGCAGTTACAACCTTCAGGGGGAGCTGTTTTTT. This encodes CASSYNLQGELFF.

V and J are TRBV7-6 and TRBJ2-1, with TRBD1 matching over 8 bases. V lost 2 bases, J lost 10 bases, and 10 bases stayed unmatched. Germline CDR1 reads SGHVS; CDR2 reads FNYEAQ. CDR3 size: 15 residues. The CDR3 DNA sequence: TGTGCCAGCAGCTTAACAGGGGGAGGAATAATAGAGCAGTTCTTC. Protein sequence: CASSLTGGGIIEQFF.

This clonotype was counted many times. The junction departs from germline at one end; a sequencing error may be responsible. The chain is built from TRBV5-1 and TRBJ2-5; D gene uncertain. The CDR3 extends over 13 amino acids. Germline CDR1 is SGHRS and CDR2 is YFSETQ. DNA for the CDR3: TGTGCCAGCAGCTTAGGTTCCCAAGAGACCCAGTACTTC. Protein: CASSLGSQETQYF. Drawing the rest from reference TRBV5-1 and TRBJ2-5, the complete variable domain is KAGVTQTPRYLIKTRGQQVTLSCSPISGHRSVSWYQQTPGQGLQFLFEYFSETQRNKGNFPGRFSGRQFSNSRSEMNVSTLELGDSALYLCASSLGSQETQYFGPGTRLLVL.

The DNA of the CDR3 is TGTGCCAGCATGCACAGGGGGTTCACAGATACGCAGTATTTT. Translation: CASMHRGFTDTQYF. This chain joins TRBV6-1 and TRBJ2-3; 8 bases are shared with TRBD1. The length of the CDR3 is 14 residues. Germline trimming cut 7 bases from V and 2 bases from J; bases unmatched to any gene: 5. Germline V gene lookup returns CDR1 MNHNS and CDR2 SASEGT.

The chain links TRBV27 to TRBJ1-1; no definite D call. The CDR3 has 14 residues. The V and J ends lost 3 bases and 4 bases respectively, with 12 bases between them. Per germline, CDR1 MNHEY and CDR2 SMNVEV (reference sequence). The CDR3 region is CASSLRAEGTEAFF. Written as DNA, the CDR3 is TGTGCCAGCAGTTTGAGGGCCGAGGGCACTGAAGCTTTCTTT.

The chain carries TRBV28 and TRBJ1-2; 7 positions agree with TRBD1. In germline, CDR1 is MDHEN, CDR2 SYDVKM. The ends lost 4 bases at V and 3 bases at J; junction bases unmatched: 5. There are 14 residues in the CDR3. CDR3 DNA sequence: TGTGCCAGCAGTTACAGGGGTAATTACTATGGCTACACCTTC. Translated: CASSYRGNYYGYTF.

This clonotype was counted a few times. The chain recombines TRBV6-6 with TRBJ1-2, with D unclear. CDR3 length: 12 residues. Deletions cut 7 bases from V and 2 bases from J, with 8 bases between. CDR1 and CDR2 from the germline V gene are MNHNY and SVGAGI (reference sequence). CDR3 in amino acids: CASKDGNYGYTF. CDR3 nucleotides: TGTGCCAGCAAGGACGGGAACTATGGCTACACCTTC.